A single T cell receptor beta chain is shown here with its context. Its antigen has not been determined. The record has no base qualities; no much larger clone is one base away. The sample is drawn from a study of regulatory T cells in long-lasting Graves disease (dated by TCRdb to the early 2020s). Background for the entire study: To count as having persistent Graves' disease, a patient had to have received antithyroid drug treatment for over 5 years with TSH receptor autoantibodies remaining persistently positive. The study took place in China and was registered as a clinical trial. This study used TCR sequencing and RNA sequencing of peripheral blood to compare persistent Graves' disease patients against newly diagnosed Graves' disease patients. In the clinical cohort, patients with persistent Graves' disease had used antithyroid drugs for an average of around 9.9 years. A total of around 35 samples underwent TCR sequencing, from 13 patients with persistent Graves' disease and approximately 20 patients with newly diagnosed Graves' disease.

What this sample's time point label stands for: persistent/refractory GD, antithyroid drugs over 5 years with positive TRAb. RNA was extracted from PBMCs in TRIzol for both TCR sequencing and RNA sequencing. The diagnosis of Graves' disease followed American Thyroid Association guidelines. Recruitment of patients was carried out at an endocrinology department in Xi'an, China. From each patient, about 9.7 milliliters of peripheral blood was collected into an EDTA anticoagulant tube. Ficoll Paque Plus density gradient separation was used to isolate PBMCs, and no further T cell sorting was performed. An Agilent 2100 Bioanalyzer and agarose gel were used to check RNA quality, while a NanoDrop 2000 measured RNA concentration. Study-level results and caveats: Because the primary lesion, thyroid tissue, could not be accessed, the study looked at peripheral blood alone. Lower TCR Shannon entropy and fewer highly expanded clones were observed in persistent Graves' disease patients than in newly diagnosed patients, which suggested clonal expansion. As a limitation, the authors acknowledged that the small sample size may reduce accuracy. Patients with persistent disease shared more public clonotypes (fewer than 3,000) than newly diagnosed patients did (roughly 970). Sequencing and analysis were restricted to the TCR beta chain.

Libraries were prepared through multiplex PCR. TCRdb records Illumina HiSeq 4000 as the sequencer. CDR3 regions were amplified by Arm-PCR with iRepertoire HTBI primers to construct TCR beta libraries. PCR products were gel purified before sequencing. The study's own analysis went as follows. Gene usage analysis of CDR3 amino acid clonotypes used the roughly 60 TRBV and some 13 TRBJ segments found across samples. COPE and FqMerger were used to merge the filtered high-quality paired reads into contigs. BLAST was used to align contigs to the IMGT TRBV, TRBD and TRBJ reference genes, and CDR3 was defined following IMGT. Clonotypes above 0.1% frequency were classified as highly expanded clones. Shannon entropy was used to measure repertoire diversity, and the Gini coefficient was used to measure V-J evenness. A clonotype was considered public if more than one individual shared it. TCRdb applied fastp at Q25 and MiXCR to the public reads, then kept only in-frame beta chains. Here each entry gathers all rows of one CDR3 protein and keeps the most common genes and DNA. The V and J calls and clone size are TCRdb's, not the authors'. The table for this sample lists approximately 360,000 distinct CDR3 sequences; roughly 20% of them were counted only once. The ten largest clones represent about 27% of the sample.

The starting material was peripheral blood mononuclear cells (PBMCs), obtained when the disease was refractory, from a patient treated with antithyroid drugs. The sequence derives from a woman aged 40 to 50 with Graves disease. Donor details come from another sample of the same person, matched by shared clones.

The DNA sequence is as follows: TGCGCCAGCAGCTTGACAGGACAGACCGATCCGTACTACGAGCAGTACTTC. Translated, it gives CASSLTGQTDPYYEQYF. The rearrangement combines TRBV5-1 with TRBJ2-7; TRBD1 might be the D gene, on 6 matching bases. The CDR3 spans 17 residues, from the cysteine through the phenylalanine. Of all the DNA, just the CDR3 is kept, 51 bases in frame from base 1. CDR1 and CDR2 are read off the germline V gene as SGHRS and YFSETQ. Between the V and J ends, shortened by 1 base and 3 bases respectively, the junction contains 20 bases.